This T cell receptor (beta chain) was sequenced during a study of identical twins. As to this clonotype: Its specificity is unknown.

TCRdb redid the calling of the 5' RACE reads with MiXCR, one entry per CDR3 protein. The top ten clones hold less than 0.35% of a sample with 1.5 million to 2 million distinct CDR3 sequences, 25% to 35% of them seen once. The study, taken as a whole, reports: Out-of-frame sharing of TCR alpha in monozygotic twins was underestimated by models. Among out-of-frame alpha sequences shared by twins, low generation probability occurred in excess. Less excess twin sharing appeared in beta out-of-frame sequences.

Germline values: CDR1 LGHNA, CDR2 YNFKEQ. This CDR3 is built from 15 residues. Between the trimmed V and J ends, which lost 0 bases and 4 bases, there was a span of 12 bases. The sample consisted of cord blood. The source of this sequence is a newborn girl in good health. The V and J genes are TRBV4-2 and TRBJ1-2, with D tentatively TRBD1 (5 bases). CDR3 bases: TGTGCCAGCAGCCAAGATCAGGGAATAGGCTATGGCTACACCTTC. The encoded protein is CASSQDQGIGYGYTF.